This is a list of T cell receptor beta chains from one sample in a study of blood T cell repertoires in COVID-19. Here immunoSEQ multiplex PCR was the method, and the copy in TCRdb shows in-frame clones only, minus some. This table holds some 200,000 clones, approximately 91% found once. The sample comprised peripheral blood. The source of these receptors is a man in his forties or fifties with COVID-19, enrolled during active disease. Both conserved end residues are part of each CDR3. Fields, in order: V gene, CDR3 protein.

v_call: TRBV11-2; cdr3_aa: CASSPQGLAENTQYF
v_call: TRBV5-4; cdr3_aa: CASSLDGATNEKLFF
v_call: TRBV30; cdr3_aa: CAWDRGANTGELFF
v_call: TRBV25-1; cdr3_aa: CASRPTGDYEQYF
v_call: TRBV2; cdr3_aa: CASAPNPQSYTF
v_call: TRBV6-6; cdr3_aa: CASSYDGGGELFF
v_call: TRBV28; cdr3_aa: CASSPSGGWSYEQYF
v_call: TRBV5-1; cdr3_aa: CASSPVGGVYEQYF
v_call: TRBV7-8; cdr3_aa: CASSRRDRDPYEQYF
v_call: TRBV18; cdr3_aa: CASSPARGRTEAFF
v_call: TRBV5-4; cdr3_aa: CASSPRDFNNEQFF
v_call: TRBV5-6; cdr3_aa: CASSTGGLDTEAFF
v_call: TRBV30; cdr3_aa: CAWSGPGTGYQPQHF
v_call: TRBV13; cdr3_aa: CASSSHSGRRTGELFF
v_call: TRBV18; cdr3_aa: CASSPGTGLSYGYTF
v_call: TRBV9; cdr3_aa: CASSVGAGGTETQYF
v_call: TRBV5-4; cdr3_aa: CASSLSREQYF
v_call: TRBV2; cdr3_aa: CASSLKGTANYGYTF
v_call: TRBV27; cdr3_aa: CASRSHPMRAYEQYF